The clone carrying this TCR beta chain was observed a few times. No antigen is known for it. The data were obtained in a study of CD8+CD57+ T cells in acquired aplastic anemia. Study-wide context: The mean DNA yield obtained from sorted CD4+ and CD8+ cells came to 3.2 ug.

The CDR3 runs 13 residues. Germline V gives CDR1 SEHNR, CDR2 FQNEAQ (reference sequence). V lost 5 bases, J lost 4 bases, and 5 bases stayed unmatched. Whole-study results and caveats: About 29 shared CD8+ CDR3s appeared highly expressed within patients' immunodominant clones. Patients versus controls showed no significant CD8+ Simpson's diversity difference.

Genomic DNA, the template, was used for profiling of the TCR beta VDJ and CDR3. From the reads, TCRdb called clonotypes with MiXCR, one entry per CDR3 protein. This table holds tens of thousands of distinct CDR3 sequences, 63% found once. Individuals selected for sequencing had exhibited CD8+CD57+ cell expansion on flow cytometry. Patients uniformly had severe acquired aplastic anemia. The material sequenced was sorted CD4+, CD8+, or CD8+CD57+ T cells (not recorded which) from PBMCs. The receptor was isolated from a human donor with aplastic anemia. The V and J genes are TRBV7-9 and TRBJ2-7, with 7 bases lining up with TRBD1. The CDR3 protein is CASSGTVTYEQYF. The CDR3 nucleotides are TGTGCCAGCAGCGGGACAGTAACATACGAGCAGTACTTC.